This entry concerns a single T cell receptor beta chain. Its antigen remains undetermined. Base qualities are not provided; no much larger clone lies one nucleotide away. This sample was included in a study of shared clonotypes between healthy human individuals (TCRdb year 2020). Context from the whole study: The cohort comprised a couple of women and a few men aged 18 to 49 years. For each donor, CD4 naive and CD4 memory were each run on three plates, CD8 naive on two plates, and CD8 memory on one plate. To estimate repertoire size and how much clonotypes are shared between individuals, the study performed deep sequencing of blood TCR repertoires from a few healthy adults. Libraries were prepared and TCR repertoires were sequenced by different laboratories using diverse techniques, in order to increase sequencing depth and limit assay-specific biases. Each donor's leukapheresis produced roughly between about 0.9 and 9.5 billion PBMCs.

Summary of the overall study and its limitations: Compared with non-shared clonotypes, clonotypes shared by all four sorted-subset donors had higher generation probabilities. Naive subsets generally had larger estimated clonotype richness than memory subsets did. Even with the large sequencing depth, rarefaction of the sorted-subset datasets indicated that sequencing was incomplete. When several donors were compared, the shared fraction of clonotypes was 5% to 6.5% for naive CD4, around 3.5% for naive CD8, roughly 2.5% for memory CD4, and around 0.37% for memory CD8. Because the study included only a small number of donors, the genetic and exposure-history diversity represented was limited. Based on pairwise subsampling, the degree of clonotype sharing among donors was expected to be affected by sequencing depth. Sampling was limited to blood, and TCR repertoires in tissue likely differ from TCR repertoires in blood.

CD8 naive samples were CD45RO-negative cells positively selected for CCR7, giving a CD45RA+CCR7+ population that excluded TemRA cells. Healthy HIV-negative adults with no recently reported acute infections or vaccinations were included as donors. All donors were Caucasian adults living in Nashville, Tennessee, USA. Blood was collected by leukapheresis, and PBMCs were isolated by Ficoll-Histopaque density gradient centrifugation and then cryopreserved in liquid nitrogen vapor phase. Purity and quantity of every magnetically sorted T cell population were checked by analytical flow cytometry. Genomic DNA was isolated from every sorted fraction and measured by UV absorbance on a Nanodrop 2000c. Using the deep immunoSEQ assay, TCR CDR3 regions were amplified from genomic DNA by multiplex PCR. Extracted genomic DNA from each cell subset was distributed evenly across all wells of several immunoSEQ 96-well plates, and each plate was treated as a replicate. For sorted subsets, roughly 200 ng genomic DNA, equal to tens of thousands of T cell genomes, was loaded into each replicate PCR. Purified libraries were measured with a Qubit 3.0 fluorometer, size-checked on a Bioanalyzer 2100, and measured again with the KAPA Library Quantification kit. Every immunoSEQ 96-well plate was sequenced on a dedicated single-read 150-cycle Illumina NextSeq 550 flow cell. Per the source publication's procedure: Because the immunoSEQ output included only junctional sequences and no quality scores, the filtering could not be the same as the filtering used for full-length reads. Sequences were annotated with PyIR, a Python wrapper for IgBLAST v1.9, and V/J genes and CDR3 were assigned using IMGT germline references. Reads with weak V/J assignments (E-value above 1e-6), missing CDR3, stop codons, out-of-frame junctions, or ambiguous translated residues were removed. V3J clonotypes were defined by identical inferred V gene, J gene, and CDR3 amino acid sequence. The percentage overlap between two repertoires was calculated by dividing the number of shared unique clonotypes by the size of the smaller repertoire. Three approaches were used to assess repertoire richness: RTK rarefaction, the Chao1 estimator, and Recon v2.1 estimates of unobserved clonotypes. Generation probabilities were computed with OLGA for all TCRbeta clonotypes obtained by the gDNA method from a few donors. TCRdb limited this immuneACCESS table to in-frame rearrangements with V and J called. A share of clones is missing; checked studies link under half to unresolved V genes, and the rest is unexplained. V, J and clone size derive from that table, while D and trimming were established from the DNA sequence. The sample includes 550,000 to 600,000 clones, with nearly 98% observed a single time. 0.3% to 0.35% of the sample is taken by the ten largest.

The sequence was obtained from a man in his thirties or forties in good health. Sequenced: naive CD8+ T cells sorted from blood. Interpreted using the paper, the cell subset or site label stands for: CD45RA+CCR7+.

Read as DNA, the sequence is TGTGCCAGCAGTTTTTACGACAGCAATCAGCCCCAGCATTTT. Its protein product is CASSFYDSNQPQHF. The V and J genes are TRBV5-6 and TRBJ1-5; the D gene remains uncertain. The CDR3 measures 14 amino acids from cysteine to phenylalanine. Just CDR3 DNA is preserved here, 42 bases in frame from base 1. Taken from the germline V gene, the CDR1 and CDR2 loops are SGHDT and YYEEEE. Cut back by 5 bases and 1 base, the V and J ends lie 10 bases apart.